A single sample is the source of the 19 T cell receptor beta chains below, sequenced in a study of T cell responses to AZD1222 COVID-19 vaccine. Assay: immunoSEQ multiplex PCR; the TCRdb copy retains only in-frame clones and omits some. In the table there are about 86,000 clones, more than 70% of which are singletons. Sequenced here: peripheral blood, sampled on day 0 of AZD1222 vaccination. These TCRs come from an adult in good health.

The rearrangement links TRBV14 to TRBJ2-3; the D gene is possibly TRBD2 (6 bases). The CDR3 consists of 17 residues. Trimming took 2 bases from V and 6 from J, leaving 21 bases between them. The germline V gene has CDR1 SGHDN and CDR2 FVKESK. This CDR3 is CASSQQRDFLWGDTQYF. The DNA for the CDR3 is TGTGCCAGCAGCCAACAAAGGGACTTCCTCTGGGGGGATACGCAGTATTTT.

This chain links TRBV7-2 with TRBJ2-7, with TRBD1 as a possible D gene (5 bases). In germline, CDR1 is SGHTA, CDR2 FQGNSA. Trimming stripped 1 base from V and 8 bases from J, with 15 bases between. CDR3 length: 14 residues. CDR3 in DNA: TGTGCCAGCAGCTTAGGGTCCCAGGGTAGGAAGCAGTACTTC. This translates into CASSLGSQGRKQYF.

The chain couples TRBV7-2 to TRBJ2-7; D uncertain. The CDR3 extends over 13 amino acids. Germline CDR1 SGHTA, CDR2 FQGNSA. The ends were cut back, 0 bases at V and 2 bases at J, with 5 bases in the middle. CDR3 protein: CASSLAQTYEQYF. CDR3 DNA: TGTGCCAGCAGCTTAGCCCAGACCTACGAGCAGTACTTC.

The chain's CDR3 is CAWRGGTVHFF. In nucleotides, the CDR3 is TGTGCCTGGAGGGGCGGGACGGTTCATTTCTTT. The chain is built from TRBV30 and TRBJ1-1, with TRBD1 as a possible D gene (5 bases). Looked up from germline, CDR1 is GTSNPN and CDR2 is SVGIG (reference sequence). Trimming took 3 bases from V and 13 from J, leaving 15 bases between them. CDR3 length equals 11 residues.

The rearrangement links TRBV18 to TRBJ2-3; 7 nucleotides agree with TRBD2. The J segment lost 0 bases and the V segment lost 5 bases, leaving 5 bases of the junction unmatched. The CDR3 is 15 residues long. CDR1 is KGHSH, CDR2 LQKENI, per germline. CDR3 DNA: TGTGCCAGCTCATCCACAGCGGGAAGCACAGATACGCAGTATTTT. Translated, it gives CASSSTAGSTDTQYF.

This clone was counted between two and nine times. The chain uses TRBV5-6 and TRBJ2-2; TRBD2 matches at 11 bases. The CDR3 sequence is 17 residues long. V trimming: 1 base; J trimming: 7 bases; junction bases outside the gene matches: 9. The germline CDR1 and CDR2 sequences are SGHDT and YYEEEE. The CDR3 region is CASSLIIAGGPGGELFF. For the CDR3, the DNA is TGTGCCAGCAGCTTGATCATAGCGGGAGGGCCTGGCGGGGAGCTGTTTTTT.

The chain couples TRBV21-1 to TRBJ2-5; no check of the table's D call, TRBD1, against the DNA was made. TRBV21-1 is assigned pseudogene status. This CDR3 contains 15 residues. The CDR3 region is CASSKEAGGGETQYF. The CDR3 DNA reads as TGTGCCAGCAGCAAAGAGGCAGGGGGCGGAGAGACCCAGTACTTC.

Regarding this clone: Other nucleotide sequences from this sample produce the same CDR3. This chain joins TRBV27 and TRBJ1-1; D is unresolved. This CDR3 comprises 13 residues. The V and J ends lost 2 bases and 1 base respectively, with 5 bases between them. Germline CDR1 is MNHEY and CDR2 is SMNVEV (reference sequence). For the CDR3, the DNA is TGTGCCAGCAGTTTAACTGGGAACACTGAAGCTTTCTTT. Amino acid sequence: CASSLTGNTEAFF.

The rearrangement uses TRBV6-5 and TRBJ1-4, with D uncertain. Trimming cost V 6 bases and J 3 bases, with 11 bases left between them. The CDR3 consists of 14 residues. The germline V gene encodes CDR1 MNHEY and CDR2 SVGAGI. The CDR3 DNA sequence: TGTGCCAGCAGGCCACTCGAATCTAATGAAAAACTGTTTTTT. This codes for CASRPLESNEKLFF.

The V and J genes are TRBV5-8 and TRBJ2-3; D is ambiguous. CDR1 is SGHTS, CDR2 YDEGEE, per germline. With 4 bases removed from V and 4 bases from J, the gap between germline ends came to 16 bases. CDR3 size: 15 residues. DNA of the CDR3: TGTGCCAGCAGCGATGCCTACCGGGCGGCAGATACGCAGTATTTT. It is translated as CASSDAYRAADTQYF.

The chain recombines TRBV27 with TRBJ1-5; D uncertain. The germline gives CDR1 MNHEY, CDR2 SMNVEV (reference sequence). Between the trimmed V and J ends, which lost 4 bases and 7 bases, there was a span of 14 bases. CDR3 length equals 14 residues. CDR3 loop: CASSSVETGQPQHF. Here the CDR3 DNA reads TGTGCCAGCAGTTCTGTAGAGACGGGGCAGCCCCAGCATTTT.

The chain recombines TRBV7-9 with TRBJ1-2; TRBD1 matches 7 bases. Germline lookup yields CDR1 SEHNR and CDR2 FQNEAQ (reference sequence). J lost 2 bases, V lost 4 bases, and 4 bases had no gene match. CDR3 size: 14 residues. The CDR3 loop is CASSSDRVNYGYTF. In DNA form, the CDR3 reads TGTGCCAGCAGCTCAGACAGGGTCAACTATGGCTACACCTTC.

This clone has more than one count but fewer than ten. The rearrangement uses TRBV19 and TRBJ2-2, with 9 bases lining up with TRBD1. Germline lookup yields CDR1 LNHDA and CDR2 SQIVND (reference sequence). The ends lost 7 bases at V and 4 bases at J; junction bases unmatched: 10. This CDR3 spans 16 amino acids. In DNA form, the CDR3 reads TGTGCCAGTAAGGGTGGGGGACAGGGAGGCACCGGGGAGCTGTTTTTT. It translates to CASKGGGQGGTGELFF.

V and J are TRBV18 and TRBJ1-5; TRBD1 might be the D (5 bases). V lost 2 bases, J lost 1 base, and 9 bases lay in between. There are 15 residues in the CDR3. Looked up from germline, CDR1 is KGHSH and CDR2 is LQKENI. The CDR3 DNA reads as TGTGCCAGCTCACCAGGGGGTAGAAGCAATCAGCCCCAGCATTTT. Translation gives CASSPGGRSNQPQHF.

The V gene is TRBV19, the J gene TRBJ2-3; tentatively, D is TRBD2 (6 bases). Germline V gene lookup returns CDR1 LNHDA and CDR2 SQIVND (reference sequence). Between the trimmed V and J ends, which lost 7 bases and 14 bases, there was a span of 16 bases. This CDR3 comprises 11 residues. CDR3 region: CASNGASAAYF. The CDR3 DNA reads as TGTGCCAGTAACGGGGCTAGCGCCGCGTATTTT.

V usage is TRBV9 and J usage is TRBJ2-1, with TRBD2 matching over 9 bases. Germline V lookup: CDR1 SGDLS, CDR2 YYNGEE. With V trimmed by 4 bases and J by 9 bases, 11 bases remained unmatched. The CDR3 is 15 residues long. The CDR3 DNA reads TGTGCCAGCAGCACACACCCGACTAGCGGCCCTGAGCAGTTCTTC. This sequence encodes CASSTHPTSGPEQFF.

The chain combines TRBV14 with TRBJ2-7; 7 bases line up with TRBD1. This CDR3 is 14 amino acids long. Per germline, CDR1 SGHDN and CDR2 FVKESK. V was pared by 1 base and J by 2 bases, with 2 bases of the junction left unmatched. The CDR3 sequence: CASSQAQGAYEQYF. DNA for the CDR3: TGTGCCAGCAGCCAAGCTCAGGGGGCCTACGAGCAGTACTTC.

The V and J genes are TRBV7-2 and TRBJ2-7, with TRBD2 matching over 8 bases. Germline V CDR1 and CDR2: SGHTA, FQGNSA. The trim removed 5 bases at V and 7 bases at J, leaving 10 bases unmatched. The CDR3 is 14 amino acids. The CDR3 DNA reads as TGTGCCAGCAGCCGGGGGGGTCCCCTTTCTGAGCAGTACTTC. Amino acid sequence: CASSRGGPLSEQYF.

About this clone itself: Its ends do not fully match the called genes, so a read error is possible. V gene TRBV20-1 combines with J gene TRBJ1-1, with D unclear. The CDR3 length is 11 residues. Per the germline V gene, CDR1 is DFQATT and CDR2 is SNEGSKA (reference sequence). CDR3 sequence: CSAGEGTEAFF. The CDR3 DNA follows: TGCAGTGCTGGAGAAGGGACTGAAGCTTTCTTT.